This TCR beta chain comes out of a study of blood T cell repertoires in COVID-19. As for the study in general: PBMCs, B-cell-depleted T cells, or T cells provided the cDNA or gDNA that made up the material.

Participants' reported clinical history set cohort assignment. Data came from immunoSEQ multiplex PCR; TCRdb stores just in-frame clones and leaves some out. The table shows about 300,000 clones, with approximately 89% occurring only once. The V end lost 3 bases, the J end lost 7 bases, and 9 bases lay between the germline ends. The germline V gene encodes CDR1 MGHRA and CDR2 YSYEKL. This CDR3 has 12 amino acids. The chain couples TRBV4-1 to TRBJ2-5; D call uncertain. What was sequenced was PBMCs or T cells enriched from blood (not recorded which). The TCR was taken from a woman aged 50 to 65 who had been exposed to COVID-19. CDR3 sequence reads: CASSQARGTQYF. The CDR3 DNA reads TGCGCCAGCAGCCAGGCTAGAGGGACCCAGTACTTC.